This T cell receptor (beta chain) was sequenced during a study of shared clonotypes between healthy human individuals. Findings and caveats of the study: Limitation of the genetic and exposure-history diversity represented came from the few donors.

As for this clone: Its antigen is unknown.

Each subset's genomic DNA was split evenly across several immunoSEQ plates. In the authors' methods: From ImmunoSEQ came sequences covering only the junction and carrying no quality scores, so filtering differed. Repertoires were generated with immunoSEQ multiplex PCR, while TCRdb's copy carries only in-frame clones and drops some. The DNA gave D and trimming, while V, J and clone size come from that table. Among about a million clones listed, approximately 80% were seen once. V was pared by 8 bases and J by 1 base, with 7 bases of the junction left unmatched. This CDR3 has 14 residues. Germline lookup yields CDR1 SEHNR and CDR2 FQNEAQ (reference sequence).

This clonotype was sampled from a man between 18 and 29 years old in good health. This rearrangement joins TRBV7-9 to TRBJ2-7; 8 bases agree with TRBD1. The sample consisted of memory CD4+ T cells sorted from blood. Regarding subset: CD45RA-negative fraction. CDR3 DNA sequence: TGTGCCAGCGCCTCGGACAGGGCTTCCTACGAGCAGTACTTC. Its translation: CASASDRASYEQYF.